A selection of T cell receptor beta chains follows, all from one sample in a study of T-cell reconstitution after alpha-beta-depleted transplantation in children. TCRdb re-called the PCR reads with MiXCR, one entry per CDR3 protein. The table includes about 980,000 distinct CDR3 sequences, 25% to 30% detected once. This specimen consisted of PBMCs, mostly from graft donor cells, obtained 360 days after TCRalphabeta/CD19-depleted stem cell transplant. The receptor set was obtained from a boy under two years old who had a stem cell transplant for SCID, so the T cells may come from the graft donor. CDR3s include the opening cysteine and the closing phenylalanine or tryptophan. Fields, in order: clone size, J gene, D gene, V gene, CDR3 DNA, CDR3 protein. A D gene is named only where the DNA matches it firmly. The listing skips clone size in some rows; elsewhere it reads once, few, many or a size class.

>.|TRBJ2-1|.|TRBV11-2
TGTGCCAGCAGCTTTCTCCGGCACAATGAGCAGTTCTTC
CASSFLRHNEQFF
>.|TRBJ2-3|TRBD1|TRBV12-3/TRBV12-4
TGTGCCAGCAGTGCAGGGACAGGGAGAAGCACAGATACGCAGTATTTT
CASSAGTGRSTDTQYF
>few|TRBJ2-7|TRBD2|TRBV2
TGTGCCAGCAGCCCCGGGACTAGCGTCCACGAGCAGTACTTC
CASSPGTSVHEQYF
>.|TRBJ2-3|.|TRBV5-4
TGTGCCAGCAGCATGACCGTAGGAAATACGCAGTATTTT
CASSMTVGNTQYF
>.|TRBJ2-5|TRBD1|TRBV7-9
TGTGCCAGCAGCTTGACACAGGGGATCGCGGAGACCCAGTACTTC
CASSLTQGIAETQYF
>.|TRBJ2-2|.|TRBV5-1
TGCGCCAGCAGCTTGCGCACGGCCGGGGAGCTGTTTTTT
CASSLRTAGELFF
>many|TRBJ2-7|TRBD1|TRBV3-1
TGTGCCAGCAGCCAAGAACCGGGACAGCGAATTTACGAGCAGTACTTC
CASSQEPGQRIYEQYF
>.|TRBJ1-1|.|TRBV12-3/TRBV12-4
TGTGCCACCTCCTGGGACACTGAAGCTTTCTTT
CATSWDTEAFF
>.|TRBJ1-2|TRBD1|TRBV2
TGTGCCAGCAGTACGGGACAGGGAGGGAACTATGGCTACACCTTC
CASSTGQGGNYGYTF
>many|TRBJ2-5|TRBD1|TRBV15
TGTGCCACCAGCAGCGGGACAGCGAACCACCACCAAGAGACCCAGTACTTC
CATSSGTANHHQETQYF
>.|TRBJ2-2|TRBD1|TRBV15
TGTGCCACCAGCAGTGAACAGGGGTCCGACACCGGGGAGCTGTTTTTT
CATSSEQGSDTGELFF
>.|TRBJ1-1|TRBD1|TRBV4-1
TGCGCCAGCAGCCGCTATCCCCCTACAGGGGACTTGAACACTGAAGCTTTCTTT
CASSRYPPTGDLNTEAFF
>.|TRBJ2-2|TRBD2|TRBV25-1
TGTGCCAGCAGTGAACGGGGGGGACACTTGAACACCGGGGAGCTGTTTTTT
CASSERGGHLNTGELFF
>.|TRBJ1-6|TRBD1|TRBV7-9
TGTGCCAGCAGGCCAGGGGGGAATAATTCACCCCTCCACTTT
CASRPGGNNSPLHF
>.|TRBJ2-1|.|TRBV20-1
TGCAGTGCTCAAAGGACGGGTAAGACCTCCTACAATGAGCAGTTCTTC
CSAQRTGKTSYNEQFF
>.|TRBJ1-1|.|TRBV20-1
TGCAGTGCTAGAGGTACAGGGATGAACACTGAAGCTTTCTTT
CSARGTGMNTEAFF
>few|TRBJ2-7|TRBD1|TRBV6-6
TGTGCCAGCAGTAAGACAGGGTTGTACGAGCAGTACTTC
CASSKTGLYEQYF
>.|TRBJ2-7|TRBD1|TRBV5-1
TGCGCCAGCAGCTTAGGGTCAGGGGGCTTTGTGTACGAGCAGTACTTC
CASSLGSGGFVYEQYF
>.|TRBJ1-4|.|TRBV5-1
TGCGCCAGCAGCTTTGGGGCAACGAGGGAAAAACTGTTTTTT
CASSFGATREKLFF
>few|TRBJ1-2|.|TRBV20-1
TGCAGTGCTAGAGACGGAGAAAGGGACACTATCTATGGCTACACCTTC
CSARDGERDTIYGYTF
>once|TRBJ2-1|.|TRBV2
TGTGCCAGCAAGTTAGACAGCCAGGCCAATGAGCAGTTCTTC
CASKLDSQANEQFF
>many|TRBJ2-2|TRBD1|TRBV12-3/TRBV12-4
TGTGCCAGCAGTCTGACAGGGGTTAACACCGGGGAGCTGTTTTTT
CASSLTGVNTGELFF
>.|TRBJ2-3|.|TRBV7-8
TGTGCCAGCAGCTTCCTAGACACGGAAATGGATACGCAGTATTTT
CASSFLDTEMDTQYF
>.|TRBJ1-6|.|TRBV20-1
TGCAGTGCTAGAGATGAAGGGGCTTATAATTCACCCCTCCACTTT
CSARDEGAYNSPLHF
>.|TRBJ2-1|TRBD2|TRBV7-3
TGTGCCAGCAGCACGACTAGCGGGGGGGCCTATGAGCAGTTCTTC
CASSTTSGGAYEQFF